This is a list of T cell receptor beta chains from one sample in a study of molecular identifiers for immune sequencing clone quantification. TCRdb re-called the PCR reads through MiXCR, storing one row per CDR3 protein. In the table there are more than 85,000 distinct CDR3 sequences, around 33% of which are singletons. The sequenced material came from naive CD8+ T cells from blood, with Jurkat cell RNA spiked in. The receptor source for this set is a human donor in good health. Some libraries in this study had Jurkat cell RNA spiked in. The CDR3 runs from the conserved cysteine through the conserved F or W. D genes are given only for firm matches. The size field is filled for only some rows; it gives once, few, many or a size class.

D	size	V	length	J	DNA	CDR3
NA	NA	TRBV5-6	13	TRBJ2-3	TGTGCCAGCGCCCCGGCCCGGGGAGATACGCAGTATTTT	CASAPARGDTQYF
TRBD2	NA	TRBV6-5	15	TRBJ2-1	TGTGCCAGCAGTCGGGCGGGAGGGTCCTACAATGAGCAGTTCTTC	CASSRAGGSYNEQFF
NA	NA	TRBV9	13	TRBJ2-5	TGTGCCAGCAGCGACACTCTACAAGAGACCCAGTACTTC	CASSDTLQETQYF
NA	NA	TRBV5-4	13	TRBJ2-7	TGTGCCAGCAGCTTCGGGGAGTACTACGAGCAGTACTTC	CASSFGEYYEQYF
TRBD2	NA	TRBV29-1	14	TRBJ2-1	TGCAGCGGCGGGACTAGCGGGGGGAACAATGAGCAGTTCTTC	CSGGTSGGNNEQFF
NA	NA	TRBV6-4	14	TRBJ1-4	TGTGCCAGCAGAACGAGCCCGACTAATGAAAAACTGTTTTTT	CASRTSPTNEKLFF
NA	NA	TRBV19	15	TRBJ2-3	TGTGCCAGTACTCCCCGGGATTCTGGGACAGATACGCAGTATTTT	CASTPRDSGTDTQYF
TRBD2	NA	TRBV9	16	TRBJ2-2	TGTGCCAGCAGCGTCACGGCGCGGGAGTTCACCGGGGAGCTGTTTTTT	CASSVTAREFTGELFF
NA	NA	TRBV5-6	15	TRBJ2-1	TGTGCCAGCAGCTTTGGACAGAGCCCCTACAATGAGCAGTTCTTC	CASSFGQSPYNEQFF
NA	few	TRBV3-1	17	TRBJ2-7	TGTGCCAGCAGCCAAGCCCGGCGAGGACCGAGCTCCTACGAGCAGTACTTC	CASSQARRGPSSYEQYF
TRBD2	few	TRBV6-6	18	TRBJ2-7	TGTGCCAGCAGTAAAACCGGGACTAGCGCCAAAGGCTCCTACGAGCAGTACTTC	CASSKTGTSAKGSYEQYF
NA	NA	TRBV10-3	15	TRBJ2-7	TGTGCCATCAGTGAGGCCGGGGGCGGGACCTACGAGCAGTACTTC	CAISEAGGGTYEQYF
NA	many	TRBV6-6	9	TRBJ2-7	TGTGCCAGCGGTTACGAGCAGTACTTC	CASGYEQYF
TRBD2	NA	TRBV29-1	13	TRBJ2-7	TGCAGTACCGCGGGGGGCATGGGGTACGAGCAGTACTTC	CSTAGGMGYEQYF
NA	NA	TRBV12-3/TRBV12-4	12	TRBJ2-5	TGTGCCAGCAGTCATACTACAGAGACCCAGTACTTC	CASSHTTETQYF
NA	many	TRBV12-3/TRBV12-4	13	TRBJ2-5	TGTGCCAGCAGTTTTGCGCTTGGAGAGACCCAGTACTTC	CASSFALGETQYF
NA	NA	TRBV3-2	16	TRBJ2-1	TGTGCCAGCAGCCAAGGACGAATGAGCTCCTACAATGAGCAGTTCTTC	CASSQGRMSSYNEQFF
NA	few	TRBV28	14	TRBJ1-5	TGTGCCAGCAGTTCCATGGGTAGCAATCAGCCCCAGCATTTT	CASSSMGSNQPQHF
TRBD2	NA	TRBV27	18	TRBJ2-3	TGTGCCAGCAGTTCCCTGACTAGCGGGAGGACGAGCACAGATACGCAGTATTTT	CASSSLTSGRTSTDTQYF
TRBD2	once	TRBV28	17	TRBJ2-3	TGTGCCATCGACGAGACTAGCGGCGAGTTAAGCACAGATACGCAGTATTTT	CAIDETSGELSTDTQYF
NA	NA	TRBV7-8	17	TRBJ2-7	TGTGCCAGCAGCTTAGTAAGTGCTAGCAGCGCGGAGTACGAGCAGTACTTC	CASSLVSASSAEYEQYF
NA	many	TRBV7-9	12	TRBJ2-5	TGTGCCAGCAGCTTATTTTTAGAGACCCAGTACTTC	CASSLFLETQYF
NA	NA	TRBV19	18	TRBJ2-5	TGTGCCAGTAGTATCTATCCAGGGGTCTTCGATAGTGGAGAGACCCAGTACTTC	CASSIYPGVFDSGETQYF
TRBD2	NA	TRBV28	16	TRBJ2-2	TGTGCCAGCAGTTTCGGACTAGCGGGAGTGCCCGGGGAGCTGTTTTTT	CASSFGLAGVPGELFF
TRBD1	NA	TRBV27	14	TRBJ2-7	TGTGCCAGCAGTATCGCGGGACAGGAGTACGAGCAGTACTTC	CASSIAGQEYEQYF
TRBD1	NA	TRBV28	14	TRBJ2-2	TGTGCCAGCAGTTCCGGGACAGACACCGGGGAGCTGTTTTTT	CASSSGTDTGELFF
TRBD1	few	TRBV5-6	14	TRBJ2-3	TGTGCCAGCAGCCAGACAGGGTCGGTTGATACGCAGTATTTT	CASSQTGSVDTQYF
TRBD1	many	TRBV7-8	15	TRBJ1-1	TGTGCCAGCAGCTTAGGGAACAGGGGGAGAACTGAAGCTTTCTTT	CASSLGNRGRTEAFF
TRBD1	many	TRBV28	17	TRBJ1-5	TGTGCCAGCAGTTTCGAAAGACAGGGAGCCCGAAATCAGCCCCAGCATTTT	CASSFERQGARNQPQHF
NA	NA	TRBV7-9	12	TRBJ2-1	TGTGTCAGCAGCTTACGTTACAATGAGCAGTTCTTC	CVSSLRYNEQFF
TRBD2	NA	TRBV29-1	15	TRBJ2-3	TGCAGCGGACTCGGGCGGGCGGGAGTGCTGGATACGCAGTATTTT	CSGLGRAGVLDTQYF
NA	many	TRBV7-2	15	TRBJ2-7	TGTGCCAGCAGCGCCCTAACTAGGTTCCCCTACGAGCAGTACTTC	CASSALTRFPYEQYF
NA	many	TRBV6-5	13	TRBJ2-3	TGTGCCAGCAGCCGTTATAGCACAGATACGCAGTATTTT	CASSRYSTDTQYF
NA	few	TRBV10-3	14	TRBJ1-2	TGTGCCATCAGTGGCGGACCGCCTGACTATGGCTACACCTTC	CAISGGPPDYGYTF